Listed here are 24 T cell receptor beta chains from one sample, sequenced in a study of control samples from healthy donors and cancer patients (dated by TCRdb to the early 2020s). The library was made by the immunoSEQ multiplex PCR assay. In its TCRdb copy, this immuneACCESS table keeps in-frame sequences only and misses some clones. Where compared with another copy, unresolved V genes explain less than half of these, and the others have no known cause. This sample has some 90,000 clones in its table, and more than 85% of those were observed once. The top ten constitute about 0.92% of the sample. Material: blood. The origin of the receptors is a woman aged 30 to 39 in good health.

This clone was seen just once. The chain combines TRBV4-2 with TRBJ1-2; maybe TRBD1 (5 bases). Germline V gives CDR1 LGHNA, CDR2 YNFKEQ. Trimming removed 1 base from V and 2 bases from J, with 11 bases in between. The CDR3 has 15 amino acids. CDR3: CASSQVTGSNYGYTF. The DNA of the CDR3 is TGTGCCAGCAGCCAAGTTACAGGATCAAACTATGGCTACACCTTC.

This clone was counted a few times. The CDR3: CASSQEAGSAYGYTF. The CDR3 region has the DNA TGTGCCAGCAGCCAGGAGGCAGGGTCCGCCTATGGCTACACCTTC. The gene calls are TRBV14 and TRBJ1-2; TRBD1 is a possible D gene (5 bases). Germline-derived CDR1 and CDR2 are SGHDN and FVKESK. The CDR3 covers 15 residues. V lost 3 bases and J lost 4, with 15 bases in between.

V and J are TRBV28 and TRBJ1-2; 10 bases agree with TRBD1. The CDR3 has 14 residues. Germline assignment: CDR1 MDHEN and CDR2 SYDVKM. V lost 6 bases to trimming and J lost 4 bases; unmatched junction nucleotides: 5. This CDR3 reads CASSRQGASYGYTF. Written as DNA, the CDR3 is TGTGCCAGCAGCAGACAGGGGGCCTCCTATGGCTACACCTTC.

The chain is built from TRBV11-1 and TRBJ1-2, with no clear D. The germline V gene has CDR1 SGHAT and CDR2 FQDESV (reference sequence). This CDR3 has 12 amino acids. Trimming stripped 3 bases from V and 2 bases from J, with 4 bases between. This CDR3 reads CASSFQNYGYTF. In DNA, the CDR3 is TGTGCCAGCAGCTTCCAGAACTATGGCTACACCTTC.

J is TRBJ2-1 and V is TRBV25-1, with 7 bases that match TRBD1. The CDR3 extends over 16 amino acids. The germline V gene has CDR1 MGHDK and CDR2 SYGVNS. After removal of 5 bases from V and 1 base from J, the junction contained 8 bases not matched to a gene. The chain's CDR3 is CASSPSRDRSYNEQFF. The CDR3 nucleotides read TGTGCCAGCAGTCCTAGCCGGGACAGATCCTACAATGAGCAGTTCTTC.

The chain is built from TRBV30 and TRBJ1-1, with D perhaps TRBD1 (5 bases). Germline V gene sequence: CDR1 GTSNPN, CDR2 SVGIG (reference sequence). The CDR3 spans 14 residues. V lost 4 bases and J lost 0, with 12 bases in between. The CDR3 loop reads CAWTEQGMNTEAFF. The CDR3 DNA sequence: TGTGCCTGGACCGAGCAGGGCATGAACACTGAAGCTTTCTTT. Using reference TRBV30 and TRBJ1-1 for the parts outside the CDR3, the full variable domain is SQTIHQWPATLVQPVGSPLSLECTVEGTSNPNLYWYRQAAGRGLQLLFYSVGIGQISSEVPQNLSASRPQDRQFILSSKKLLLSDSGFYLCAWTEQGMNTEAFFGQGTRLTVV.

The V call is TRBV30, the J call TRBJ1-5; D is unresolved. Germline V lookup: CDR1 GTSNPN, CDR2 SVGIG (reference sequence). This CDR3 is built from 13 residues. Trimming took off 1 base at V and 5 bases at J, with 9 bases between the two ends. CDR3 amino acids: CAWSDARDQPQHF. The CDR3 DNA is TGTGCCTGGAGTGATGCCAGAGATCAGCCCCAGCATTTT.

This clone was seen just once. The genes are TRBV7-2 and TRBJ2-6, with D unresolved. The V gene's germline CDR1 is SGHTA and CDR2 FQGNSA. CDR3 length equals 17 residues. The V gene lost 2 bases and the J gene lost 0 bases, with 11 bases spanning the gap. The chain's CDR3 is CASSLTGTRSGANVLTF. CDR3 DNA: TGTGCCAGCAGCTTAACCGGAACCCGCTCTGGGGCCAACGTCCTGACTTTC.

The CDR3 spells CASSYSSGNTIYF. DNA of the CDR3: TGTGCCAGCAGTTACTCCTCTGGAAACACCATATATTTT. The genes are TRBV6-5 and TRBJ1-3; no definite D call. V lost 0 bases and J lost 0, with 0 bases in between. The CDR3 is made up of 13 amino acids. CDR1 is MNHEY, CDR2 SVGAGI, per germline.

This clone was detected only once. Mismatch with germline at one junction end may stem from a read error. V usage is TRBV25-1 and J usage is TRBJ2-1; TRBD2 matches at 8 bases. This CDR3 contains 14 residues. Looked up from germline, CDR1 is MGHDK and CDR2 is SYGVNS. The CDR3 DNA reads TGTGCCAGCCGTGAGAGCGGGAGAAGAAGTGAGCAGTTCTTC. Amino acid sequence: CASRESGRRSEQFF.

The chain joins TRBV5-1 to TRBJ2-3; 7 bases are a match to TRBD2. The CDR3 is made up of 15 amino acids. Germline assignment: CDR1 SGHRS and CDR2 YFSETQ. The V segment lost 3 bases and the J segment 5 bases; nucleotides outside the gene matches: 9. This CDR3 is CASSYQGGRGDTQYF. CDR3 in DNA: TGCGCCAGCAGCTATCAGGGCGGGAGAGGAGATACGCAGTATTTT. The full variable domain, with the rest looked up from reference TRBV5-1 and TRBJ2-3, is KAGVTQTPRYLIKTRGQQVTLSCSPISGHRSVSWYQQTPGQGLQFLFEYFSETQRNKGNFPGRFSGRQFSNSRSEMNVSTLELGDSALYLCASSYQGGRGDTQYFGPGTRLTVL.

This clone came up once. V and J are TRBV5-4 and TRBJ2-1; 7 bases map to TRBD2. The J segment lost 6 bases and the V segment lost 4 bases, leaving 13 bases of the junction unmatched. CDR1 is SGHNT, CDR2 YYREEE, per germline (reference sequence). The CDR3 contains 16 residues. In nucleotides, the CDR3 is TGTGCCAGCAGCCCCCCGACAGTGGGGGGGGTCAATGAGCAGTTCTTC. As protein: CASSPPTVGGVNEQFF.

This CDR3 is CASSLAEDTQYF. For the CDR3, the DNA is TGTGCCAGCAGTTTGGCAGAAGATACGCAGTATTTT. The chain employs TRBV6-6 and TRBJ2-3; D unresolved. V was shortened by 4 bases and J by 5 bases, with 7 bases between the two germline ends. Germline CDR1 is MNHNY and CDR2 is SVGAGI (reference sequence). CDR3 size: 12 residues.

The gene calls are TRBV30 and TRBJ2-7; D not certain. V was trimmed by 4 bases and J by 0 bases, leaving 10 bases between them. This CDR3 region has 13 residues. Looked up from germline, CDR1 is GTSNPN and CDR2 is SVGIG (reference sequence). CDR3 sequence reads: CAWKEKASYEQYF. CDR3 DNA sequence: TGTGCCTGGAAAGAGAAGGCCTCCTACGAGCAGTACTTC.

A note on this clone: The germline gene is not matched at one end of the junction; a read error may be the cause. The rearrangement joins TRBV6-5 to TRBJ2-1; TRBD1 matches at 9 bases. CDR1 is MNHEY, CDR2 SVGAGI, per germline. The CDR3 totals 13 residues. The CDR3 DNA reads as TGTGCCAGCACCGAACGGCAGGGACAGGGATCGATCTTC. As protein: CASTERQGQGSIF.

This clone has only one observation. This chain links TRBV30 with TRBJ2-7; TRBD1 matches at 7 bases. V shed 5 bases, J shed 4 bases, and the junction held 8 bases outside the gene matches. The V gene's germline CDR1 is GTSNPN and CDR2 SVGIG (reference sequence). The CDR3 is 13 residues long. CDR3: CAWEQGVGYEQYF. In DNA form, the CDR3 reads TGTGCCTGGGAGCAGGGGGTTGGGTACGAGCAGTACTTC.

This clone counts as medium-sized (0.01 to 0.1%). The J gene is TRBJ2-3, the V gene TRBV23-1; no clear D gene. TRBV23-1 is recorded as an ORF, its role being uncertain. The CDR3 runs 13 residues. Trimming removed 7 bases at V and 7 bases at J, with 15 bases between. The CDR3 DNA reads TGCGCCAGCAACCGGGTCCTGAATTATACGCAGTATTTT. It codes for CASNRVLNYTQYF.

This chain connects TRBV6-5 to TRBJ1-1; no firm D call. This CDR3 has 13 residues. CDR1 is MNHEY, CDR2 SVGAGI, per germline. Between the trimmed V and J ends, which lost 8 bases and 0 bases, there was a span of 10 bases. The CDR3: CASQRRVNTEAFF. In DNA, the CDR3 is TGTGCCAGCCAGCGGAGGGTGAACACTGAAGCTTTCTTT.

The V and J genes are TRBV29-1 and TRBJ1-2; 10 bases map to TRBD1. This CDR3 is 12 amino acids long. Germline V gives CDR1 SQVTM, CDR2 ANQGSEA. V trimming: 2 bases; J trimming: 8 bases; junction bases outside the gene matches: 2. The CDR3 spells CSVERQGAGYTF. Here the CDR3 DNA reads TGCAGCGTTGAAAGACAGGGGGCAGGCTACACCTTC.

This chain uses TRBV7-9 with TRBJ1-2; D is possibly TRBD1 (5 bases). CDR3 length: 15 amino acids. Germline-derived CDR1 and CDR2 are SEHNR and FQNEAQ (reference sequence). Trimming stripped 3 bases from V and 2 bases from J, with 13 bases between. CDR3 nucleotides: TGTGCCAGCAGCTTCGTCGGGGGACCCAACTATGGCTACACCTTC. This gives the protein CASSFVGGPNYGYTF.

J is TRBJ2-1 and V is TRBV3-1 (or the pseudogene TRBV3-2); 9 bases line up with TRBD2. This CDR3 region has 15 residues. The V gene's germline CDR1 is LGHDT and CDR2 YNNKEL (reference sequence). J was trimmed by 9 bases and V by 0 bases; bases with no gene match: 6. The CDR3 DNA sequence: TGTGCCAGCAGCCAAGAAGGGCTAGCGGGAACTGAGCAGTTCTTC. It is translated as CASSQEGLAGTEQFF.

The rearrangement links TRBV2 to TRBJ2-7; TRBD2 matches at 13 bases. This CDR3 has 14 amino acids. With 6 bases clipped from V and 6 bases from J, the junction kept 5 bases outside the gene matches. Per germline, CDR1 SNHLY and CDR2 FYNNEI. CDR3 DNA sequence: TGTGCCAGCAGGGGGACTAGCGGGACCCCCGAGCAGTACTTC. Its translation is CASRGTSGTPEQYF.

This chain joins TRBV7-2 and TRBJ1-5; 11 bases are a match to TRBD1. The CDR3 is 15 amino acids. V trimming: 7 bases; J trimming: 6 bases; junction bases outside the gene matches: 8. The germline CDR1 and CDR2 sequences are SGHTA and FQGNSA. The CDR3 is CASTSGTGGFQPQHF. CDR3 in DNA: TGTGCCAGCACCTCGGGGACAGGGGGGTTTCAGCCCCAGCATTTT.

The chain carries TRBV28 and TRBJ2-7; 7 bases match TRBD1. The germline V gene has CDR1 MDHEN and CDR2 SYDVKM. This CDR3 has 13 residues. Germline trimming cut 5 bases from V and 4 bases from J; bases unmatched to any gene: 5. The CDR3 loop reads CASSVTGVYEQYF. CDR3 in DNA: TGTGCCAGCAGTGTAACAGGGGTTTACGAGCAGTACTTC.